This TCR beta chain originates from a study of T cell responses to AZD1222 COVID-19 vaccine. Study-level points and caveats: The study identified only five to seven AZD1222 recipients as seropositive at baseline. The study found vaccine-associated CD4 TCRs spanning spike, dominant at 160-218 and 743-854.

Of note for this clone: The target antigen is unknown.

Both about-4-week and about-12-week second-dose recipients were combined. Germline CDR1 reads SGHRS; CDR2 reads YFSETQ. V gave up 4 bases and J gave up 2 bases; unmatched junction bases: 9. The CDR3 spans 16 residues. TCRdb's table, derived via immunoSEQ multiplex PCR, lists solely in-frame clones and lacks some. The table shows some 150,000 clones, with approximately 90% occurring only once. The sequence derives from an adult who received the AZD1222 COVID-19 vaccine. The sequenced sample was peripheral blood, obtained 28 days after the second AZD1222 dose. The V gene is TRBV5-1, the J gene TRBJ2-7, with TRBD1 matching 10 bases. CDR3 DNA sequence: TGCGCCAGCAGCACCGGACAGGGGGTACAAACCTACGAGCAGTACTTC. This encodes CASSTGQGVQTYEQYF.